This T cell receptor beta chain originates from a study of blood T cell repertoires in COVID-19. Study overall: There were acute and convalescent COVID-19 samples, and they came from the United States, Italy and Spain. T cells, B-cell-depleted T cells, or PBMCs provided the cDNA or gDNA that served as material.

Methods used by the authors: Using reference gene primer amplification, nucleated cell counts were estimated. Some clones are missing from TCRdb's copy, which holds only in-frame ones; the method was immunoSEQ multiplex PCR. For V, J and clone size, that table is used; D and trimming come from the DNA. The data hold some 48,000 clones, with roughly 83% observed a single time. The CDR3 is 16 amino acids. Losses at the gene ends were 1 base for V and 0 bases for J; bases not matched to a gene: 4. Germline CDR1 and CDR2: KGHDR and SFDVKD. This sequence originates from a human donor in a cohort sampled during active COVID-19. The rearrangement uses TRBV24-1 and TRBJ2-5; 7 bases line up with TRBD2. Sequencing was performed on peripheral blood. The CDR3 DNA reads TGTGCCACCAGTGATTTTGGGCTAGCGGACCAAGAGACCCAGTACTTC. It is translated as CATSDFGLADQETQYF.